This paragraph reports one T cell receptor (beta chain). The source of the sample is a study of blood T cell repertoires in COVID-19. About the study: PBMCs, B-cell-depleted T cells, or T cells were the source of the cDNA or gDNA that made up the material.

The CDR3 is made up of 15 amino acids. V lost 4 bases, J lost 8 bases, and 19 bases lay in between. Germline V lookup: CDR1 SGHNT, CDR2 YYREEE (reference sequence). Assay: immunoSEQ multiplex PCR; the TCRdb copy retains only in-frame clones and omits some. This table has tens of thousands of clones, roughly 89% appearing once. V and J are TRBV5-4 and TRBJ1-3; no reliable D call. This receptor was obtained from a woman older than 75 with active COVID-19. The sequencing sample was made of peripheral blood. The CDR3: CASSQAGSHRDTIYF. The CDR3 coding sequence is TGTGCCAGCAGCCAGGCGGGCTCCCACCGGGACACCATATATTTT.